The 32 T cell receptor beta chains below come from one sample, sequenced in a study of cytomegalovirus exposure and HLA in healthy donors. 60 Vbeta and 13 Jbeta primers were used in PCR. Measured with immunoSEQ multiplex PCR; TCRdb has only the in-frame clones, and not every one. The sample yields 110,000 or so clones, 77% seen once. The sample comprised PBMCs. The receptors originated from a middle-aged man in good health and CMV-seropositive.

The V gene is TRBV9, the J gene TRBJ1-4; D not resolved. Germline-derived CDR1 and CDR2 are SGDLS and YYNGEE. The CDR3 runs to 16 residues. The V gene lost 0 bases and the J gene lost 5 bases, with 14 bases spanning the gap. As DNA, the CDR3 is TGTGCCAGCAGCGTAGCTGCGGGGAATCTGAATGAAAAACTGTTTTTT. Its translation: CASSVAAGNLNEKLFF.

The chain has TRBV14 and TRBJ2-5; TRBD2 might be the D (6 bases). There are 17 residues in the CDR3. The germline CDR1 and CDR2 sequences are SGHDN and FVKESK. Trimming cost V 0 bases and J 7 bases, with 21 bases left between them. CDR3: CASSQDRGLATEGTQYF. As DNA, the CDR3 is TGTGCCAGCAGCCAAGATCGAGGGCTAGCTACGGAGGGGACCCAGTACTTC.

The J gene is TRBJ2-3, the V gene TRBV7-2, with 9 bases fitting TRBD1. This CDR3 contains 14 residues. Germline-derived CDR1 and CDR2 are SGHTA and FQGNSA. The J segment lost 4 bases and the V segment lost 5 bases, leaving 4 bases of the junction unmatched. CDR3: CASSADRGSDTQYF. The CDR3 DNA reads as TGTGCCAGCAGCGCCGACAGGGGGTCAGATACGCAGTATTTT. Supplemented by reference TRBV7-2 and TRBJ2-3, the full variable domain reads GAGVSQSPSNKVTEKGKDVELRCDPISGHTALYWYRQSLGQGLEFLIYFQGNSAPDKSGLPSDRFSAERTGGSVSTLTIQRTQQEDSAVYLCASSADRGSDTQYFGPGTRLTVL.

V usage is TRBV5-4 and J usage is TRBJ2-7, with D possibly matching TRBD2 (6 bases). The CDR3 has 14 amino acids. Germline loops: CDR1 SGHNT, CDR2 YYREEE (reference sequence). Trimming took off 2 bases at V and 7 bases at J, with 16 bases between the two ends. The CDR3 DNA sequence: TGTGCCAGCAGCTTCGGGACTCGCCTGGGGGAGCAGTACTTC. It specifies CASSFGTRLGEQYF.

This chain connects TRBV5-1 to TRBJ2-7; tentatively, D is TRBD1 (5 bases). Germline CDR1 and CDR2: SGHRS and YFSETQ. The length of the CDR3 is 14 residues. Deletions cut 2 bases from V and 0 bases from J, with 9 bases between. The CDR3, as DNA: TGCGCCAGCAGCTTCCCAGGGAACTCCTACGAGCAGTACTTC. Encoded protein: CASSFPGNSYEQYF.

The rearrangement joins TRBV2 to TRBJ2-5; 9 bases are shared with TRBD1. CDR3 length: 15 residues. In germline, CDR1 is SNHLY, CDR2 FYNNEI. V was clipped by 3 bases and J by 1 base; unmatched bases: 3. CDR3 region: CASSEVQGAQETQYF. CDR3 DNA: TGTGCCAGCAGTGAGGTACAGGGGGCCCAAGAGACCCAGTACTTC.

In this sample, this clone turned up a few times. The chain joins TRBV5-6 to TRBJ1-6; unclear D gene. The CDR3 has 13 residues. The V end lost 4 bases, the J end lost 3 bases, and 5 bases lay between the germline ends. CDR1 and CDR2 from the germline V gene are SGHDT and YYEEEE. CDR3 amino acids: CASSLFYNSPLHF. For the CDR3, the DNA is TGTGCCAGCAGCCTATTCTATAATTCACCCCTCCACTTT.

CDR3 in amino acids: CASSPDRGSSGNTIYF. The CDR3 nucleotides read TGTGCCAGCAGTCCGGACAGGGGATCCTCTGGAAACACCATATATTTT. This chain links TRBV2 with TRBJ1-3, with TRBD1 matching 9 bases. The length of the CDR3 is 16 residues. CDR1 is SNHLY and CDR2 is FYNNEI in the germline V gene. The V and J ends lost 5 bases and 0 bases, in that order; junction bases with no gene match: 5.

In the case of this clone: One end of the junction varies from germline; a read error may be responsible. The J gene is TRBJ2-2, the V gene TRBV7-9, with 12 nucleotides matching TRBD2. The CDR3 covers 17 residues. Germline CDR1 SEHNR, CDR2 FQNEAQ (reference sequence). CDR3 residues: CSSSSRGGLAGTGELFF. The CDR3 DNA reads as TGTTCCAGCAGCTCCCGCGGGGGACTAGCGGGTACCGGGGAGCTGTTTTTT.

This clone was observed a few times. V is TRBV7-2 and J is TRBJ1-6, with D possibly matching TRBD1 (5 bases). The CDR3 runs 12 residues. CDR1 and CDR2 (germline): SGHTA, FQGNSA. V lost 8 bases and J 8 bases, leaving 10 bases between the germline ends. The CDR3: CASWGQDSPLHF. DNA of the CDR3: TGTGCCAGCTGGGGCCAAGATTCACCCCTCCACTTT. The entire variable domain, with the rest obtained from reference TRBV7-2 and TRBJ1-6, is as follows: GAGVSQSPSNKVTEKGKDVELRCDPISGHTALYWYRQSLGQGLEFLIYFQGNSAPDKSGLPSDRFSAERTGGSVSTLTIQRTQQEDSAVYLCASWGQDSPLHFGNGTRLTVT.

The chain joins TRBV11-2 to TRBJ2-2; perhaps TRBD2 as D (5 bases). This CDR3 contains 15 residues. Germline V gene sequence: CDR1 SGHAT, CDR2 FQNNGV. V lost 5 bases to trimming and J lost 5 bases, with 15 bases between them. The CDR3 loop is CASSLKIGVTGELFF. Here the CDR3 DNA reads TGTGCCAGCAGCCTCAAGATCGGGGTGACCGGGGAGCTGTTTTTT. Supplemented by reference TRBV11-2 and TRBJ2-2, the full variable domain reads EAGVAQSPRYKIIEKRQSVAFWCNPISGHATLYWYQQILGQGPKLLIQFQNNGVVDDSQLPKDRFSAERLKGVDSTLKIQPAKLEDSAVYLCASSLKIGVTGELFFGEGSRLTVL.

This clone has more than one count but fewer than ten. The chain links TRBV5-6 to TRBJ1-1; D not resolved. The CDR3 extends over 11 amino acids. Germline V gene lookup returns CDR1 SGHDT and CDR2 YYEEEE. V lost 4 bases and J lost 7, with 8 bases in between. CDR3 residues: CASSLSLEAFF. The CDR3, as DNA: TGTGCCAGCAGCCTAAGTCTTGAAGCTTTCTTT.

This chain joins TRBV5-1 and TRBJ2-3; 9 bases are a match to TRBD1. From germline, CDR1 is SGHRS and CDR2 YFSETQ. V lost 2 bases, J lost 1 base, and 5 bases stayed unmatched. This CDR3 region has 16 residues. The CDR3 spells CASSFLRTGGTDTQYF. CDR3 nucleotides: TGCGCCAGCAGCTTCCTAAGGACAGGGGGCACAGATACGCAGTATTTT. Together with reference TRBV5-1 and TRBJ2-3, the CDR3 gives the full variable domain: KAGVTQTPRYLIKTRGQQVTLSCSPISGHRSVSWYQQTPGQGLQFLFEYFSETQRNKGNFPGRFSGRQFSNSRSEMNVSTLELGDSALYLCASSFLRTGGTDTQYFGPGTRLTVL.

J is TRBJ1-5 and V is TRBV28, with unresolved D. Germline CDR1 MDHEN, CDR2 SYDVKM. The CDR3 loop spans 16 amino acids. V gave up 2 bases and J gave up 2 bases, with 13 bases separating them. CDR3 residues: CASSLRRLSGNQPQHF. The CDR3 bases are TGTGCCAGCAGTTTAAGGCGGCTCTCTGGCAATCAGCCCCAGCATTTT.

This clone was seen just once. The genes are TRBV28 and TRBJ1-5; the D gene is possibly TRBD1 (6 bases). Trimming cost V 9 bases and J 6 bases, with 18 bases left between them. CDR3 length equals 14 residues. Germline V gene sequence: CDR1 MDHEN, CDR2 SYDVKM. CDR3: CASTIGGGFQPQHF. CDR3 nucleotides: TGTGCCAGTACTATTGGGGGGGGCTTTCAGCCCCAGCATTTT. Complete variable domain (other parts from reference TRBV28 and TRBJ1-5): DVKVTQSSRYLVKRTGEKVFLECVQDMDHENMFWYRQDPGLGLRLIYFSYDVKMKEKGDIPEGYSVSREKKERFSLILESASTNQTSMYLCASTIGGGFQPQHFGDGTRLSIL.

This clone is a singleton in its sample. J is TRBJ1-1 and V is TRBV7-3; D remains ambiguous. This CDR3 region has 14 residues. The V end lost 1 base, the J end lost 1 base, and 7 bases lay between the germline ends. Germline CDR1 SGHTA, CDR2 FQGTGA. The CDR3 here is CASSLNSQNTEAFF. Here the CDR3 DNA reads TGTGCCAGCAGCTTAAACAGCCAGAACACTGAAGCTTTCTTT.

This rearrangement joins TRBV2 to TRBJ2-3; TRBD2 agrees at 7 bases. Trimming cost V 8 bases and J 5 bases; bases outside gene matches: 4. The germline V gene encodes CDR1 SNHLY and CDR2 FYNNEI. This CDR3 is 12 amino acids long. CDR3 bases: TGTGCCAGCCTCCGCGGGGGAGATACGCAGTATTTT. This codes for CASLRGGDTQYF.

This chain connects TRBV21-1 to TRBJ2-2; no DNA check was done on the table's D call, TRBD2. TRBV21-1 represents a pseudogene. CDR3 length: 20 residues. CDR3 in DNA: TGTGCCAGCAGCAAAGCGCCCGGGCGGACTAGCGGGATTAACACCGGGGAGCTGTTTTTT. The encoded protein is CASSKAPGRTSGINTGELFF.

The CDR3 sequence is CATSRDRGETQYF. The DNA of the CDR3 is TGTGCCACCAGCAGAGACAGAGGAGAGACCCAGTACTTC. The chain combines TRBV15 with TRBJ2-5; D unresolved. Trimming cost V 0 bases and J 4 bases, with 6 bases left between them. From germline, CDR1 is LNHNV and CDR2 YYDKDF (reference sequence). The CDR3 has 13 residues.

V is TRBV5-1 and J is TRBJ2-3; D is possibly TRBD2 (5 bases). Trimming pared 0 bases from V and 4 bases from J, leaving 9 bases between. The CDR3 is 14 residues long. Germline CDR1 and CDR2: SGHRS and YFSETQ. This CDR3 reads CASSLASLADTQYF. CDR3 nucleotide sequence: TGCGCCAGCAGCTTGGCTAGCTTGGCAGATACGCAGTATTTT.

A single count supports this clone. CDR3 sequence: CASSQASFGGGDQETQYF. Here the CDR3 DNA reads TGCGCCAGCAGCCAAGCCTCCTTCGGGGGGGGAGACCAAGAGACCCAGTACTTC. The V call is TRBV4-1, the J call TRBJ2-5; 8 nucleotides line up with TRBD2. Trimming took 1 base from V and 0 from J; bases not matched to a gene: 10. There are 18 residues in the CDR3. Germline loops: CDR1 MGHRA, CDR2 YSYEKL.

This clone was observed a few times. V is TRBV4-2 and J is TRBJ2-2, with 7 positions matching TRBD1. This CDR3 has 18 amino acids. The V gene end was trimmed by 4 bases and the J gene end by 2 bases; junction bases not matched to a gene: 13. The germline V gene encodes CDR1 LGHNA and CDR2 YNFKEQ. The CDR3 here is CASSLKSSGTDNTGELFF. The CDR3 DNA reads TGTGCCAGCAGCCTAAAATCTTCCGGGACAGACAACACCGGGGAGCTGTTTTTT.

The CDR3 coding sequence is TGCGCCAGCAGCCACCTGCTAGCGGGGGACTCCTACGAGCAGTACTTC. Translated, it gives CASSHLLAGDSYEQYF. The V call is TRBV4-3, the J call TRBJ2-7; 10 positions agree with TRBD2. CDR3 size: 16 residues. Trimming removed 3 bases from V and 0 bases from J; junction bases left unmatched: 5. The germline gives CDR1 LGHNA, CDR2 YSLEER.

V is TRBV27 and J is TRBJ2-3; TRBD2 matches at 7 bases. J gave up 10 bases and V 1 base, and 2 bases lay outside the gene matches. The CDR3 totals 12 residues. The germline V gene encodes CDR1 MNHEY and CDR2 SMNVEV (reference sequence). The CDR3, as DNA: TGTGCCAGCAGTTTATGGGGAGGGGCGCAGTATTTT. It specifies CASSLWGGAQYF.

The chain is built from TRBV5-1 and TRBJ2-5; 9 bases agree with TRBD1. CDR1 and CDR2 (germline): SGHRS, YFSETQ. J gave up 5 bases and V 2 bases, and 7 bases lay outside the gene matches. This CDR3 comprises 15 residues. DNA of the CDR3: TGCGCCAGCAGCTTAAACAGGGGGCGCGGGGAGACCCAGTACTTC. It yields the protein CASSLNRGRGETQYF.

This rearrangement joins TRBV5-1 to TRBJ2-1; 8 positions match TRBD2. CDR1 is SGHRS and CDR2 is YFSETQ in the germline V gene. V lost 2 bases, J lost 8 bases, and 3 bases stayed unmatched. This CDR3 comprises 13 residues. CDR3: CASSFGRGDEQFF. The CDR3 nucleotides are TGCGCCAGCAGCTTCGGGAGGGGGGATGAGCAGTTCTTC.

The chain links TRBV19 to TRBJ1-5, with D uncertain. Per the germline V gene, CDR1 is LNHDA and CDR2 is SQIVND (reference sequence). The CDR3 covers 15 residues. The ends were cut back, 7 bases at V and 2 bases at J, with 15 bases in the middle. CDR3 nucleotide sequence: TGTGCCAGTATCCGGGCAGGAGGTGGCAATCAGCCCCAGCATTTT. This translates into CASIRAGGGNQPQHF. The full variable domain, completed using reference TRBV19 and TRBJ1-5, is DGGITQSPKYLFRKEGQNVTLSCEQNLNHDAMYWYRQDPGQGLRLIYYSQIVNDFQKGDIAEGYSVSREKKESFPLTVTSAQKNPTAFYLCASIRAGGGNQPQHFGDGTRLSIL.

The J gene is TRBJ2-7, the V gene TRBV7-2; 8 nucleotides line up with TRBD1. This CDR3 has 14 residues. J lost 6 bases, V lost 1 base, and 5 bases had no gene match. Germline lookup yields CDR1 SGHTA and CDR2 FQGNSA. The CDR3 region has the DNA TGTGCCAGCAGCTTAGTCCCAGACAGGGGCGAGCAGTACTTC. It yields the protein CASSLVPDRGEQYF.

The rearrangement links TRBV19 to TRBJ1-1, with TRBD1 as a possible D gene (6 bases). V was trimmed by 7 bases and J by 1 base, leaving 13 bases between them. CDR3 length: 14 residues. The germline V gene encodes CDR1 LNHDA and CDR2 SQIVND (reference sequence). CDR3 protein: CASKVGARNTEAFF. In DNA, the CDR3 is TGTGCCAGTAAGGTGGGGGCGAGGAACACTGAAGCTTTCTTT.

The CDR3 sequence: CASSLGELEQYF. Here the CDR3 DNA reads TGTGCCAGCAGCTTAGGGGAGTTGGAGCAGTACTTC. This chain links TRBV11-2 with TRBJ2-5; possible D gene TRBD2, 5 bases. The CDR3 has 12 residues. V shed 1 base and J shed 11 bases, with 11 bases lying between them. Germline V gives CDR1 SGHAT, CDR2 FQNNGV.

The chain couples TRBV28 to TRBJ1-4, with TRBD1 identical over 7 bases. The CDR3 is 15 residues long. V lost 4 bases to trimming and J lost 5 bases; unmatched junction nucleotides: 7. Germline values: CDR1 MDHEN, CDR2 SYDVKM. CDR3 sequence reads: CASSSPDRSNEKLFF. The CDR3 DNA reads TGTGCCAGCAGTTCCCCGGACAGGAGCAATGAAAAACTGTTTTTT.

Only one count was recorded for this clone. The chain carries TRBV5-6 and TRBJ2-7, with 7 bases lining up with TRBD1. The length of the CDR3 is 14 residues. Germline V lookup: CDR1 SGHDT, CDR2 YYEEEE. Unmatched junction bases numbered 5, after V lost 2 bases and J lost 3 bases. DNA for the CDR3: TGTGCCAGCAGCTTATTAGGGGGCCGCTACGAGCAGTACTTC. This codes for CASSLLGGRYEQYF.